The entry below gives a single TCR beta chain sequence along with its context. Its antigen is not yet known. No qualities accompany the bases; no much larger clone lies one base away. This specimen belongs to a study of blood T cell repertoires in COVID-19 (dated by TCRdb to 2020 to 2021). About the investigation overall: Samples from collaborators originated in the United States, Italy and Spain and spanned both the acute and convalescent phases of COVID-19. The material from the prospective study consisted of cDNA or gDNA derived from T cells, B-cell-depleted T cells, or PBMCs. Deeply sampled blood TCRbeta repertoires from subjects exposed to, actively infected with, or recovered from COVID-19 were included in the dataset. The repertoires were released in a freely available public database meant as a resource for research on the immune response to SARS-CoV-2. The samples were drawn from two sources: the first 160 participants of the ongoing ImmuneRACE study, and 950 to 1,500 subjects contributed by 6 global collaborators. Nearly every sample came with metadata listing a de-identified subject ID, COVID-19 status, age in years and sex. Where HLA class I and class II types were available, the types were taken from metadata supplied by the sample provider, not from assay-based typing.

At one collaborating source in Seattle, patients were enrolled during active infection and were followed longitudinally through the course of disease. Whole blood was collected in K2EDTA tubes by collaborating institutions according to the institutions' own protocols. Collaborator samples were shipped for TCRbeta analysis as frozen whole blood, isolated PBMCs, or DNA extracted from either sample type. TCRbeta CDR3 regions were amplified from genomic DNA by means of the immunoSEQ Assay, a bias-controlled multiplex PCR. The published analysis was carried out like this. Nucleated cell counts per sample were estimated from amplification of reference gene primers within the assay. To quantify the absolute abundance of each unique TCRbeta CDR3 rearrangement, sequence reads were collapsed and filtered. For each sample, productive Simpson clonality was calculated by taking the square root of Simpson's diversity index across productive rearrangements. TCRdb re-hosts the immuneACCESS table, in-frame sequences only. Its copies lack some clones; in the studies checked, an unresolved V gene accounts for under half of them, and the cause for the rest is not known. V, J and clone size are taken as reported in that table, and D and trimming were inferred from the DNA itself. In this sample the table shows about half a million clones, about 91% of which occur a single time. Approximately 0.9% of the sample is held by the ten biggest clonotypes.

Broad study findings and their caveats: How much clinical and demographic metadata was included differed by source and by participant, and the metadata was provided uncurated.

The sequenced sample consisted of peripheral blood. This TCR derives from a man aged 18 to 29 with COVID-19, enrolled during active disease.

Here the CDR3 is given as CASSLVGGASGGPSSYNEQFF. The nucleotide sequence reads TGCGCCAGCAGCTTGGTCGGCGGGGCGAGCGGGGGGCCGAGCTCCTACAATGAGCAGTTCTTC. The rearrangement joined TRBV5-1 to TRBJ2-1; 9 bases in between match TRBD2. The CDR3 runs 21 residues from the cysteine to the phenylalanine. Only the CDR3 region is kept as DNA, spanning 63 bases read in frame from base 1. The germline V end is reduced by 0 bases and the J end by 0 bases; junction bases left unmatched: 16. CDR1 and CDR2 (SGHRS, YFSETQ) derive from the germline V gene.